Listed here are 3 T cell receptor beta chains from one sample, sequenced in a study of T cell repertoires and HLA-DP antigens. This table comes from immunoSEQ multiplex PCR, and its TCRdb copy is limited to in-frame clones, with some not included. The top ten hold 1.6% of the sample, which has about 73,000 clones, roughly 75% seen once. These TCRs are of unknown antigen specificity. Sequenced: CD4+ T cells from PBMCs. Every receptor here comes from a man aged 60-69 years in good health and CMV-seronegative.

This chain links TRBV19 with TRBJ2-2, with TRBD1 identical over 9 bases. The V gene end was trimmed by 8 bases and the J gene end by 7 bases; junction bases not matched to a gene: 11. CDR1 LNHDA and CDR2 SQIVND come from the germline V gene (reference sequence). The CDR3 runs to 15 residues. The CDR3 nucleotides read TGTGCCAGTGAAAGCGGGACAGGGTACGGCGGGGAGCTGTTTTTT. Its protein is CASESGTGYGGELFF.

The chain links TRBV4-2 to TRBJ1-2, with D maybe TRBD1 (5 bases). V was trimmed by 4 bases and J by 4 bases, leaving 19 bases between them. Germline lookup yields CDR1 LGHNA and CDR2 YNFKEQ. The CDR3 covers 16 residues. The CDR3 is CASSPLGGENTYGYTF. The CDR3 DNA reads as TGTGCCAGCAGCCCTCTTGGGGGGGAGAACACCTATGGCTACACCTTC.

This rearrangement joins TRBV27 to TRBJ2-7; the match to TRBD1 covers 7 bases. Trimming took 5 bases from V and 2 from J; bases not matched to a gene: 9. From germline, CDR1 is MNHEY and CDR2 SMNVEV (reference sequence). The CDR3 extends over 15 amino acids. This chain's CDR3 is CASSQPSTGPYEQYF. The CDR3 DNA is TGTGCCAGCAGTCAGCCATCGACAGGGCCCTACGAGCAGTACTTC.